What follows describes a single T cell receptor beta chain. Its antigen is unidentified. Sample time point: week 23, last vaccination. Topical imiquimod was applied with each vaccine dose, which held 300 ug of mutant IDH1 20-mer peptide. The CDR3 has 16 residues. After removal of 4 bases from V and 5 bases from J, the junction contained 11 bases not matched to a gene. Germline V lookup: CDR1 SGHNT, CDR2 YYREEE (reference sequence). Here immunoSEQ multiplex PCR was the method, and the copy in TCRdb shows in-frame clones only, minus some. Altogether about 60,000 clones are present, 75% to 90% being singletons, with the ten largest covering about 14%. The record originates from a study of a mutant IDH1 vaccine in newly diagnosed glioma.

The specimen was PBMCs, collected from a glioma patient whose treatment included an IDH1 peptide vaccine. The V and J genes are TRBV5-4 and TRBJ2-5, with 10 bases fitting TRBD1. The TCR sequence derives from a young man with glioma. The CDR3 sequence: CASSAPGQGEEETQYF. As DNA, the CDR3 is TGTGCCAGCAGCGCCCCCGGACAGGGGGAGGAGGAGACCCAGTACTTC.